This is a list of T cell receptor beta chains from one sample in a study of long-term antiretroviral therapy in people with HIV. TCRdb's table, derived via immunoSEQ multiplex PCR, lists solely in-frame clones and lacks some. The profile shows approximately 31,000 clones, approximately 97% of them singletons. This sample comprised unsorted PBMCs, obtained 6.9 years after starting antiretroviral therapy. These receptors all stem from a man aged 25 to 45 with HIV. Each CDR3 is given without its conserved first and last residue. Each record gives: J gene, V gene, CDR3 protein.

TRBJ2-1,TRBV9,ASSSMYNEQF
TRBJ1-5,TRBV6-6,ASSRTVNNQPQH
TRBJ1-2,TRBV9,ASRPDSRWVNGYT
TRBJ2-3,TRBV19,ASSISRVDTQY
TRBJ2-3,TRBV7-6,ASSPAGGGDTQY
TRBJ2-1,TRBV6-5,ASSRLRGLYNEQF
TRBJ1-1,TRBV5-6,ASSLGPEAF
TRBJ1-1,TRBV6-5,ASSYIGAGTEAF
TRBJ2-3,TRBV7-9,ASSPQTGTGTPDTQY
TRBJ2-7,TRBV4-1,ASSHDKGEGQY
TRBJ1-2,TRBV9,ASSVNAANYGYT
TRBJ2-2,TRBV7-6,ASSTPLAGAANTGELF
TRBJ1-2,TRBV30,AWSTGLGGPRGYT
TRBJ2-1,TRBV27,ASTGRQTAEQF
TRBJ1-2,TRBV5-4,ASSLRGQGAYGYT
TRBJ2-2,TRBV7-9,ASSSGTGAAGELF
TRBJ1-1,TRBV2,ASRSDRVNTEAF
TRBJ1-6,TRBV2,ASRTRAPLPLH
TRBJ2-7,TRBV5-5,ASKLDRGSYEQY
TRBJ2-3,TRBV11-1,ASSSSTDTQY
TRBJ1-2,TRBV29-1,SVEDRVIYGYT
TRBJ1-5,TRBV7-6,ASSLGAGGGQPQH
TRBJ2-7,TRBV6-1,ASSEPPSGRAGYEQY
TRBJ2-2,TRBV4-3,ASSPWTSGGPNTGELF
TRBJ2-5,TRBV9,ASSVGGLEETQY
TRBJ2-3,TRBV4-2,ASSQTPTSGTDTQY
TRBJ2-7,TRBV7-6,ASSLDTGVPYEQY
TRBJ1-1,TRBV7-9,ASSLVGHATNTEAF
TRBJ2-2,TRBV10-3,AISESKRIPNTGELF